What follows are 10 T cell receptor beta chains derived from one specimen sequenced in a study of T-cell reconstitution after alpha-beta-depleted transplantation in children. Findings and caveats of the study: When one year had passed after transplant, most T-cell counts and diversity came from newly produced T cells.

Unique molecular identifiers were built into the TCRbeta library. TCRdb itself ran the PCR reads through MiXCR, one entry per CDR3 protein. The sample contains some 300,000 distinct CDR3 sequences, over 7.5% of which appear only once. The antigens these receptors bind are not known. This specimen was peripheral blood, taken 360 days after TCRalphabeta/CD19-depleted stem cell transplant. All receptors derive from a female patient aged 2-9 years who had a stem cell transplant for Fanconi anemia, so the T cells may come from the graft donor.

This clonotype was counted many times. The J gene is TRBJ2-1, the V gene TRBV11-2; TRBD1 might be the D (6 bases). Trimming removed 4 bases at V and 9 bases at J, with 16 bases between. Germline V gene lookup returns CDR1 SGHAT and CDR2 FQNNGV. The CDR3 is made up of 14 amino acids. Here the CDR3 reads CASSWTYRDGEQFF. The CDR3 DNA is TGTGCCAGCAGCTGGACGTACAGGGATGGTGAGCAGTTCTTC.

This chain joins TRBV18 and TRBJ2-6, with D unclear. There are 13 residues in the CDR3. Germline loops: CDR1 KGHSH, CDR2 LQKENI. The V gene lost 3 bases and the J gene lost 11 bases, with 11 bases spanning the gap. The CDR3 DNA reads TGTGCCAGCTCACCCACCATAGAGGACGTCCTGACTTTC. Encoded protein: CASSPTIEDVLTF.

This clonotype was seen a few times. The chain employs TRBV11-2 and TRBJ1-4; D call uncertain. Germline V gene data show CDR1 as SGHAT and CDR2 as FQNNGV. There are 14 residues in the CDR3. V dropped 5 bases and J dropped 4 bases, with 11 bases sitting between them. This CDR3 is CASSPLTVNEKLFF. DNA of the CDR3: TGTGCCAGCAGCCCACTTACCGTTAATGAAAAACTGTTTTTT.

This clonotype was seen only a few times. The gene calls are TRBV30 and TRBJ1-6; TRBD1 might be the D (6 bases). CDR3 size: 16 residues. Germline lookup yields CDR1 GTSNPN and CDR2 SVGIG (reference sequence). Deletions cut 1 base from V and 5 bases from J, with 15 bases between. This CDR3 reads CAWSAGTRGNNSPLHF. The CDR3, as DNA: TGTGCCTGGAGTGCCGGGACACGGGGTAATAATTCACCCCTCCACTTT.

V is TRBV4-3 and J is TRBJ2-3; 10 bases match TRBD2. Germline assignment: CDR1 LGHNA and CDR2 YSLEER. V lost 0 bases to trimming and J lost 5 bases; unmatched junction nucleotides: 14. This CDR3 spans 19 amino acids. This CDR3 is CASSQEPRGSGGARDTQYF. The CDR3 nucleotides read TGCGCCAGCAGCCAAGAACCGAGGGGCAGCGGGGGGGCAAGAGATACGCAGTATTTT.

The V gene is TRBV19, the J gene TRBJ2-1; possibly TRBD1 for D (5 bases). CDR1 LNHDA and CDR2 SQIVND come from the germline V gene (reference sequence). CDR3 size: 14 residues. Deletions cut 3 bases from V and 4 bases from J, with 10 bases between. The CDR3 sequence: CASSITTDYNEQFF. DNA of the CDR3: TGTGCCAGTAGTATTACGACAGATTACAATGAGCAGTTCTTC.

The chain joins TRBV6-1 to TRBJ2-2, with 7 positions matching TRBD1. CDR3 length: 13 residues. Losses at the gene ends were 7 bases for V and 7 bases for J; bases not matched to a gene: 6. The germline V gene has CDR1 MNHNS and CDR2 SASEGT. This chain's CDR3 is CASTDRVGGELFF. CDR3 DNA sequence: TGTGCCAGCACTGACAGGGTGGGCGGGGAGCTGTTTTTT.

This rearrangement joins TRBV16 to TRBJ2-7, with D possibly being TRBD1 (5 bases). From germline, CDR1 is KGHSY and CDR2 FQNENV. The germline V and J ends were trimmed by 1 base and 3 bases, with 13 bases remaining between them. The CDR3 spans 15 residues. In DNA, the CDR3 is TGTGCCAGCAGCCAATTCAGGGCGCCTCTCTACGAGCAGTACTTC. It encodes CASSQFRAPLYEQYF.

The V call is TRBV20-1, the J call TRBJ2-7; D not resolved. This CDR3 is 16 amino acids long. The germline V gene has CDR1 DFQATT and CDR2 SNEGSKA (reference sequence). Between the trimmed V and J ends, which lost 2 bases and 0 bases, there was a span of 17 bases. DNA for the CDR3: TGCAGTGCTAGAAAGAACCTTCTCTACAGCTCCTACGAGCAGTACTTC. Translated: CSARKNLLYSSYEQYF.

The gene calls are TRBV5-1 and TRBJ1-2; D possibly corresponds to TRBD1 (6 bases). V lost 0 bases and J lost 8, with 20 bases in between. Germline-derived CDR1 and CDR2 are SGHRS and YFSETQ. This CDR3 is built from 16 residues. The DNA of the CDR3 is TGCGCCAGCAGCTTGGTGGGGAGTCGGGGGGCAGAGGGCTACACCTTC. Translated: CASSLVGSRGAEGYTF.